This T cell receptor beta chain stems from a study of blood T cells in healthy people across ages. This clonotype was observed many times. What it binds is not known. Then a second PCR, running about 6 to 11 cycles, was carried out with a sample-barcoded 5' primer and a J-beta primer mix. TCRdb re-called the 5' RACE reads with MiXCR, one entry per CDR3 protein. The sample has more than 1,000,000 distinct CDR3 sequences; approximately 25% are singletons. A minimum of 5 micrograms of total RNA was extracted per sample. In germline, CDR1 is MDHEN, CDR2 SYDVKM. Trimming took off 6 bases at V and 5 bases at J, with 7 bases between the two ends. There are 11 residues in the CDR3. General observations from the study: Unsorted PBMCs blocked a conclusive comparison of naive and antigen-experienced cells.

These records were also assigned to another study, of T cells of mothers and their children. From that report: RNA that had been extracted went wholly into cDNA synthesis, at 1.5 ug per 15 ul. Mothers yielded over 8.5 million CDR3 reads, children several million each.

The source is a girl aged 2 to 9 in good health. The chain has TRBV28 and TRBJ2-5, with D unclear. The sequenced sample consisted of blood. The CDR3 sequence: CASSRSETQYF. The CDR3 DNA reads TGTGCCAGCAGCCGAAGCGAGACCCAGTACTTC.